These 6 T cell receptor beta chains were all obtained from the same sample, sequenced in a study of human T cells and chemical hapten exposure. Time point noted: pre-sensitization, week 0. Stated treatment: therapeutic diphenylcyclopropenone sensitization with weekly scalp DPC. Each CDR3 protein gets one entry after TCRdb re-called the RACE reads with MiXCR. Found here are 89,000 or so distinct CDR3 sequences, 8.5% of them singletons; the top ten hold 2% to 3%. The source material was whole blood, sampled in connection with sensitization to the hapten diphenylcyclopropenone (DPC). The receptors come from a man in his forties with alopecia areata. Some clones in this sample may be carry-over from other donors' samples.

The chain recombines TRBV5-4 with TRBJ1-4; D might be TRBD1 (5 bases). Trimming left V 5 bases short and J 0 bases short, with 11 bases between. Germline assignment: CDR1 SGHNT and CDR2 YYREEE (reference sequence). This CDR3 is built from 15 residues. DNA for the CDR3: TGTGCCAGCAGTAAAGACAGTTCAACTAATGAAAAACTGTTTTTT. It codes for CASSKDSSTNEKLFF.

The rearrangement links TRBV6-5 to TRBJ2-1; 10 positions match TRBD1. V gave up 5 bases and J gave up 8 bases; unmatched junction bases: 6. Germline V gives CDR1 MNHEY, CDR2 SVGAGI. There are 14 residues in the CDR3. CDR3 in DNA: TGTGCCAGCAGTAAACGGACAGGGGGTCATGAGCAGTTCTTC. It yields the protein CASSKRTGGHEQFF.

The J gene is TRBJ2-1, the V gene TRBV14; 14 bases agree with TRBD2. V lost 4 bases, J lost 8 bases, and 4 bases stayed unmatched. From germline, CDR1 is SGHDN and CDR2 FVKESK. CDR3 size: 15 residues. In DNA form, the CDR3 reads TGTGCCAGCAGCCGGGGACTAGCGGGAGTTCATGAGCAGTTCTTC. Amino acids: CASSRGLAGVHEQFF.

V usage is TRBV10-3 and J usage is TRBJ2-7; TRBD1 might be the D (6 bases). Trimming took 4 bases from V and 1 from J, leaving 8 bases between them. This CDR3 comprises 13 residues. Germline-derived CDR1 and CDR2 are ENHRY and SYGVKD. As DNA, the CDR3 is TGTGCCATCAGTGGAACAGGGTCCTACGAGCAGTACGTC. It specifies CAISGTGSYEQYV.

This clonotype occurred many times. The genes are TRBV6-2 or TRBV6-3 and TRBJ2-1; the match to TRBD2 covers 7 bases. The CDR3 covers 14 residues. Germline CDR1 reads MNHEY; CDR2 reads SVGEGT. Losses at the gene ends were 3 bases for V and 8 bases for J; bases not matched to a gene: 7. CDR3 in amino acids: CASSYGGRADEQFF. The CDR3 DNA reads as TGTGCCAGCAGTTATGGTGGGAGGGCGGATGAGCAGTTCTTC.

This clonotype was found many times. The chain combines TRBV18 with TRBJ2-6; 8 bases align to TRBD1. The CDR3 contains 15 residues. Germline V gives CDR1 KGHSH, CDR2 LQKENI. J gave up 2 bases and V 4 bases, and 1 base lay outside the gene matches. This chain's CDR3 is CASSLQGAGANVLTF. CDR3 nucleotides: TGTGCCAGCTCACTACAGGGGGCTGGGGCCAACGTCCTGACTTTC.